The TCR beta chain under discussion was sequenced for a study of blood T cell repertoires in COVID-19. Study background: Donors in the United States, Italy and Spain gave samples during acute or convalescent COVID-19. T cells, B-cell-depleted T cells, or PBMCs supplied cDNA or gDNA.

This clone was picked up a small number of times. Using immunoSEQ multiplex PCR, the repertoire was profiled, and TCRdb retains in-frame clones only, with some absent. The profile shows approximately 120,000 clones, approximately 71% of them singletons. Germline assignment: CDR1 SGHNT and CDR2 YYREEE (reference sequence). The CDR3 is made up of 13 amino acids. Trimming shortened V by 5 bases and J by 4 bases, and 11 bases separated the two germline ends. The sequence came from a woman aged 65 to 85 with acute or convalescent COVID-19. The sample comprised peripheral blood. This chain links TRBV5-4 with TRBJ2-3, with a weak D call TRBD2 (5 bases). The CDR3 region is CASRREWADTQYF. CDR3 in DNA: TGTGCCAGCAGGAGGGAGTGGGCAGATACGCAGTATTTT.